These T cell receptor beta chains were read from a single sample in a study of cytomegalovirus exposure and HLA in healthy donors. Generated by immunoSEQ multiplex PCR, the TCRdb table keeps only in-frame clones and is missing some. The sample holds 100,000 to 150,000 clones; 85% are singletons and the top ten take roughly 2%. The sample was PBMCs. These receptor sequences come from a woman aged 25 to 45 in good health and CMV-seronegative. CDR3s include the opening cysteine and the closing phenylalanine or tryptophan. The order of the fields is J gene, V gene, clone size, CDR3 protein. Some rows mark clone size as missing; the rest say once, few, many or name a class of expanded clone.

TRBJ2-3,TRBV4-2,once,CASSQDGLAGSFTDTQYF
TRBJ2-1,TRBV11-2,-,CASSATGNEQFF
TRBJ2-7,TRBV7-8,-,CASSPLRSYEQYF
TRBJ2-6,TRBV29-1,-,CSVQGTGANVLTF
TRBJ2-3,TRBV1,-,CTSSLGRGRLDTQYF
TRBJ2-2,TRBV5-4,-,CASSPVRKTGELFF
TRBJ2-5,TRBV4-2,-,CASSLGTSGWYQETQYF
TRBJ2-1,TRBV5-1,-,CASYLGTGVYNEQFF
TRBJ1-2,TRBV6-5,few,CASSPTGGFNYGYTF
TRBJ1-2,TRBV7-6,-,CASSRSIGDSRYGYTF
TRBJ1-2,TRBV5-1,-,CASSPRTGYLLGYGYTF
TRBJ1-5,TRBV19,-,CASRSHLPGGSNQPQHF
TRBJ2-7,TRBV27,-,CASSGGWVPNSYEQYF
TRBJ1-4,TRBV2,-,CASSRGLANEKLFF
TRBJ1-1,TRBV28,-,CASSFGPANTEAFF
TRBJ2-3,TRBV30,-,CAWRVAGRITDTQYF
TRBJ1-2,TRBV7-9,-,CASSLAAGGGIGGYTF
TRBJ2-3,TRBV6-6,-,CASSARRGRDTQYF
TRBJ2-3,TRBV5-1,-,CASSKGQGASTDTQYF
TRBJ2-2,TRBV7-9,-,CASSGASGLNTGELFF